One and the same sample provided the 17 T cell receptor beta chains below, sequenced in a study of blood T cell repertoires in COVID-19. The table came from immunoSEQ multiplex PCR; TCRdb's copy has only in-frame clones and leaves some out. This table holds about 240,000 clones, 86% found once. Material for sequencing was peripheral blood. These receptors were obtained from a man older than 75 with acute or convalescent COVID-19.

The rearrangement links TRBV10-2 to TRBJ1-5; TRBD1 is a possible D gene (5 bases). The CDR3 has 13 residues. CDR1 and CDR2 from the germline V gene are WSHSY and SAAADI. The V and J ends lost 3 bases and 5 bases respectively, with 8 bases between them. In nucleotides, the CDR3 is TGCGCCAGCAGTGACAGACAGTATCAGCCCCAGCATTTT. This encodes CASSDRQYQPQHF.

The J gene is TRBJ1-3, the V gene TRBV4-3; TRBD1 is a possible D gene (6 bases). This CDR3 region has 16 residues. V shed 0 bases and J shed 4 bases, with 13 bases lying between them. The germline gives CDR1 LGHNA, CDR2 YSLEER. The CDR3 sequence is CASSQDQSGTGNTIYF. CDR3 DNA sequence: TGCGCCAGCAGCCAAGATCAGTCGGGGACAGGAAACACCATATATTTT.

V is TRBV2 and J is TRBJ2-4; TRBD2 matches 7 bases. The CDR3 has 17 amino acids. Unmatched junction bases numbered 12, after V lost 7 bases and J lost 0 bases. Germline-derived CDR1 and CDR2 are SNHLY and FYNNEI. CDR3: CASKAAGVGLAKNIQYF. The CDR3 bases are TGTGCCAGCAAAGCGGCGGGAGTAGGTTTAGCCAAAAACATTCAGTACTTC.

This clone has a count of ten or more. V is TRBV5-8 and J is TRBJ2-2; 11 positions match TRBD2. Germline assignment: CDR1 SGHTS and CDR2 YDEGEE. V was clipped by 6 bases and J by 3 bases; unmatched bases: 13. This CDR3 region has 18 residues. The DNA for the CDR3 is TGTGCCAGCAACTCGGGACTTACTAGCGGGAGTGACACCGGGGAGCTGTTTTTT. This gives the protein CASNSGLTSGSDTGELFF.

This chain connects TRBV19 to TRBJ2-2; possibly TRBD2 for D (5 bases). Trimming left V 6 bases short and J 5 bases short, with 13 bases between. Germline loops: CDR1 LNHDA, CDR2 SQIVND (reference sequence). This CDR3 region has 14 residues. Here the CDR3 reads CASRYKLGTGELFF. In DNA form, the CDR3 reads TGTGCCAGTAGATACAAACTAGGGACCGGGGAGCTGTTTTTT.

The chain joins TRBV28 to TRBJ1-1, with 8 bases matching TRBD1. Losses at the gene ends were 6 bases for V and 0 bases for J; bases not matched to a gene: 3. The CDR3 sequence is 14 residues long. Germline values: CDR1 MDHEN, CDR2 SYDVKM. CDR3 bases: TGTGCCAGCAGACCAGGGGGCTTGAACACTGAAGCTTTCTTT. Translating gives CASRPGGLNTEAFF.

V and J are TRBV19 and TRBJ1-5; 7 positions agree with TRBD1. The V gene end was trimmed by 3 bases and the J gene end by 0 bases; junction bases not matched to a gene: 14. CDR1 and CDR2 from the germline V gene are LNHDA and SQIVND (reference sequence). The CDR3 covers 19 residues. The CDR3 DNA is TGTGCCAGTAGTATCATCCAGGGGGTACCCCGTTATAGCAATCAGCCCCAGCATTTT. This gives the protein CASSIIQGVPRYSNQPQHF. Using reference TRBV19 and TRBJ1-5 for the parts outside the CDR3, the full variable domain is DGGITQSPKYLFRKEGQNVTLSCEQNLNHDAMYWYRQDPGQGLRLIYYSQIVNDFQKGDIAEGYSVSREKKESFPLTVTSAQKNPTAFYLCASSIIQGVPRYSNQPQHFGDGTRLSIL.

The rearrangement uses TRBV24-1 and TRBJ1-3; 7 bases line up with TRBD1. The germline CDR1 and CDR2 sequences are KGHDR and SFDVKD. After removal of 5 bases from V and 0 bases from J, the junction contained 12 bases not matched to a gene. The length of the CDR3 is 18 residues. CDR3 sequence reads: CATSALRDRESSGNTIYF. DNA of the CDR3: TGTGCCACCAGTGCCCTTCGGGACAGAGAGAGCTCTGGAAACACCATATATTTT.

This chain links TRBV5-4 with TRBJ2-1, with TRBD2 identical over 7 bases. V trimming: 6 bases; J trimming: 10 bases; junction bases outside the gene matches: 13. CDR3 length: 14 amino acids. Germline V gene lookup returns CDR1 SGHNT and CDR2 YYREEE (reference sequence). This CDR3 reads CASKSRGEGREQFF. The CDR3 bases are TGTGCCAGCAAGTCCAGAGGGGAGGGCAGGGAGCAGTTCTTC.

CDR3 sequence: CASSQGDRTIYGYTF. DNA of the CDR3: TGTGCCAGCAGCCAAGGGGACAGGACAATCTATGGCTACACCTTC. The chain combines TRBV3-1 (or the pseudogene TRBV3-2) with TRBJ1-2; 8 bases agree with TRBD1. Germline loops: CDR1 LGHDT, CDR2 YNNKEL (reference sequence). V lost 1 base to trimming and J lost 4 bases; unmatched junction nucleotides: 5. The CDR3 length is 15 residues.

The chain links TRBV29-1 to TRBJ1-1; 8 nucleotides agree with TRBD1. The germline CDR1 and CDR2 sequences are SQVTM and ANQGSEA. This CDR3 has 12 residues. Trimming took 6 bases from V and 11 from J; bases not matched to a gene: 11. CDR3 region: CSVSTGGGGAFF. Written as DNA, the CDR3 is TGCAGCGTATCAACAGGGGGTGGAGGGGCTTTCTTT.

The chain has TRBV5-1 and TRBJ2-1, with D uncertain. This CDR3 has 14 amino acids. From germline, CDR1 is SGHRS and CDR2 YFSETQ. V was trimmed by 0 bases and J by 7 bases, leaving 11 bases between them. The CDR3 protein is CASSLGLRINEQFF. CDR3 in DNA: TGCGCCAGCAGCTTGGGACTCAGAATTAATGAGCAGTTCTTC.

CDR3 sequence (DNA): TGTGCCAGCAGCCAGACAGGGGGCAAGGGTGGCTACACCTTC. This gives the protein CASSQTGGKGGYTF. The rearrangement joins TRBV3-1 (or the pseudogene TRBV3-2) to TRBJ1-2; 10 bases agree with TRBD1. CDR3 size: 14 residues. The V gene end was trimmed by 3 bases and the J gene end by 7 bases; junction bases not matched to a gene: 5. Germline CDR1 LGHDT, CDR2 YNNKEL (reference sequence).

In nucleotides, the CDR3 is TGTGCCAGCAGCCTGAAGCCCCGTGTTGCGGGAAAAGATACGCAGTATTTT. Protein sequence: CASSLKPRVAGKDTQYF. The V call is TRBV9, the J call TRBJ2-3, with D possibly TRBD2 on 6 matching bases. Germline CDR1 SGDLS, CDR2 YYNGEE. Between the trimmed V and J ends, which lost 4 bases and 5 bases, there was a span of 23 bases. The CDR3 is made up of 17 amino acids.

The CDR3 region is CASSFGTLQETQYF. CDR3 in DNA: TGTGCCAGCAGCTTTGGGACACTACAAGAGACCCAGTACTTC. The genes are TRBV5-4 and TRBJ2-5; D perhaps matches TRBD1 (6 bases). The length of the CDR3 is 14 residues. Per germline, CDR1 SGHNT and CDR2 YYREEE (reference sequence). V dropped 2 bases and J dropped 2 bases, with 10 bases sitting between them.

This clone came up a few times. This chain links TRBV2 with TRBJ1-6; the D gene is possibly TRBD1 (5 bases). The germline CDR1 and CDR2 sequences are SNHLY and FYNNEI. The CDR3 extends over 13 amino acids. V gave up 7 bases and J gave up 5 bases, with 9 bases separating them. In nucleotides, the CDR3 is TGTGCCAGCATAGTACAGGATAATTCACCCCTCCACTTT. Amino acid sequence: CASIVQDNSPLHF.

The rearrangement uses TRBV18 and TRBJ2-3, with 10 bases matching TRBD1. Germline V gene lookup returns CDR1 KGHSH and CDR2 LQKENI. The CDR3 contains 17 residues. Germline trimming cut 0 bases from V and 4 bases from J; bases unmatched to any gene: 7. The CDR3 DNA reads TGTGCCAGCTCACCACCTACCGGGACAGGGGAGTCAGATACGCAGTATTTT. Its translation: CASSPPTGTGESDTQYF.